One and the same sample provided the 32 T cell receptor beta chains below, sequenced in a study of T cells after yellow fever vaccination. MiXCR, applied by TCRdb to the 5' RACE reads, yields one record per CDR3 protein. Found here are about 160,000 distinct CDR3 sequences, approximately 6.7% of them singletons; the top ten hold under 3%. Here the sequenced sample was CD4+ T cells sorted from PBMCs, taken 5 days after the first yellow fever vaccination. These receptors were collected from a man between 18 and 29 years old who received the YFV17D yellow fever vaccine.

This clonotype has ten or more counts. The CDR3 bases are TGTGCCAGCTCACCAACCGGGACAGGGGAGAGAAGCTATGGCTACACCTTC. Protein product: CASSPTGTGERSYGYTF. The rearrangement links TRBV18 to TRBJ1-2; 10 positions agree with TRBD1. Trimming at V came to 2 bases and at J to 4 bases, leaving 10 bases not matched to a gene. Germline V gene lookup returns CDR1 KGHSH and CDR2 LQKENI. The CDR3 is made up of 17 amino acids.

This clonotype was picked up many times. This CDR3 reads CSALGTGNQETQYF. CDR3 in DNA: TGCAGTGCCCTGGGGACAGGAAATCAAGAGACCCAGTACTTC. The chain recombines TRBV20-1 with TRBJ2-5; 8 bases are shared with TRBD1. This CDR3 comprises 14 residues. Trimming removed 6 bases from V and 2 bases from J; junction bases left unmatched: 8. The germline V gene has CDR1 DFQATT and CDR2 SNEGSKA (reference sequence).

Ten or more counts support this clonotype. CDR3 loop: CASSSMGGQDTQYF. The CDR3 DNA reads as TGTGCCAGCAGCTCCATGGGGGGTCAAGATACGCAGTATTTT. The chain joins TRBV7-2 to TRBJ2-3; TRBD2 is a possible D gene (6 bases). The germline CDR1 and CDR2 sequences are SGHTA and FQGNSA. The CDR3 covers 14 residues. With 4 bases removed from V and 5 bases from J, the gap between germline ends came to 13 bases. The variable domain in full, completed from reference TRBV7-2 and TRBJ2-3, reads GAGVSQSPSNKVTEKGKDVELRCDPISGHTALYWYRQSLGQGLEFLIYFQGNSAPDKSGLPSDRFSAERTGGSVSTLTIQRTQQEDSAVYLCASSSMGGQDTQYFGPGTRLTVL.

This clonotype was detected ten times or more. The J gene is TRBJ1-1, the V gene TRBV24-1, with D perhaps TRBD1 (6 bases). V was shortened by 4 bases and J by 7 bases, with 15 bases between the two germline ends. The CDR3 has 14 residues. Germline CDR1 KGHDR, CDR2 SFDVKD. CDR3 nucleotide sequence: TGTGCCACCAGTGACCCTGGGAGGGACAATGAAGCTTTCTTT. This translates into CATSDPGRDNEAFF.

This clonotype was seen ten or more times. The V call is TRBV7-2, the J call TRBJ2-3; either TRBD1 or TRBD2 may fit D (5 bases each). Germline CDR1 SGHTA, CDR2 FQGNSA. V dropped 1 base and J dropped 4 bases, with 12 bases sitting between them. The CDR3 totals 15 residues. The CDR3 is CASSLVGRHPDTQYF. CDR3 coding DNA: TGTGCCAGCAGCTTAGTGGGACGACACCCAGATACGCAGTATTTT.

This clonotype was observed a handful of times. This sequence joins TRBV12-3 or TRBV12-4 and TRBJ2-3; D is possibly TRBD2 (6 bases). The CDR3 has 14 residues. V lost 8 bases to trimming and J lost 3 bases, with 15 bases between them. The CDR3 spells CASGPLGGTDTQYF. The CDR3, as DNA: TGTGCCAGCGGACCTCTGGGGGGTACAGATACGCAGTATTTT.

This clonotype was recorded many times. This chain links TRBV25-1 with TRBJ2-1, with D possibly being TRBD1 (7 bases). The CDR3 totals 17 residues. Trimming pared 6 bases from V and 8 bases from J, leaving 26 bases between. The germline V gene encodes CDR1 MGHDK and CDR2 SYGVNS. The CDR3 region is CASREGMGDRQGDEQFF. CDR3 coding DNA: TGTGCCAGCAGGGAGGGGATGGGGGACAGACAAGGTGATGAGCAGTTCTTC.

About this clonotype: A much more abundant neighbour one base away suggests this may be a read error. The V call is TRBV5-1, the J call TRBJ2-7, with D perhaps TRBD1 (6 bases). Per germline, CDR1 SGHRS and CDR2 YFSETQ. The CDR3 contains 16 residues. The CDR3 DNA sequence: TGCGCCAGCAGCCCCACCCGGGACAACCTCGCCCACGAGCGGTACTTC. Protein: CASSPTRDNLAHERYF.

The sample holds many counts of this clonotype. This rearrangement joins TRBV29-1 to TRBJ2-3; the D gene is possibly TRBD2 (6 bases). Germline CDR1 reads SQVTM; CDR2 reads ANQGSEA. Trimming took 5 bases from V and 2 from J, leaving 14 bases between them. This CDR3 region has 14 residues. The CDR3 loop is CSVYKWDSTDTQYF. DNA of the CDR3: TGCAGCGTTTACAAATGGGACTCCACAGATACGCAGTATTTT.

This clonotype was seen a handful of times. CDR3 coding DNA: TGTGCCAGCAGTGCGACAGGGGACTATGGCTACACCTTC. It is translated as CASSATGDYGYTF. The genes are TRBV6-1 and TRBJ1-2; 8 bases line up with TRBD1. The CDR3 is made up of 13 amino acids. Trimming removed 4 bases from V and 3 bases from J; junction bases left unmatched: 1. The V gene's germline CDR1 is MNHNS and CDR2 SASEGT.

This clonotype was counted at least ten times. This chain joins TRBV4-3 and TRBJ1-2; 7 positions agree with TRBD1. CDR1 LGHNA and CDR2 YSLEER come from the germline V gene. The CDR3 runs 16 residues. V dropped 2 bases and J dropped 6; count of bases not matched to a gene: 12. As DNA, the CDR3 is TGCGCCAGCAGCCAATTTCAGGGGGGGCCTTCCGATGGCTACACCTTC. Amino acid sequence: CASSQFQGGPSDGYTF.

This clonotype was seen repeatedly, ten times or more. J is TRBJ1-4 and V is TRBV28, with D tentatively TRBD1 (5 bases). The CDR3 is 15 amino acids. Trimming took off 3 bases at V and 9 bases at J, with 17 bases between the two ends. Germline V gives CDR1 MDHEN, CDR2 SYDVKM. The CDR3 reads CASSLASVGRKKLFF. In DNA form, the CDR3 reads TGTGCCAGCAGTTTGGCGTCTGTGGGGCGAAAAAAACTGTTTTTT.

In the case of this clonotype: This may come from a read error, since a much larger clone is one base off. J is TRBJ1-6 and V is TRBV3-1, with unresolved D. From germline, CDR1 is LGHDT and CDR2 YNNKEL (reference sequence). The CDR3 runs 14 residues. V was pared by 4 bases and J by 8 bases, with 12 bases between. The CDR3 reads CASSLNRWDSPLHF. CDR3 nucleotides: TGTGCCAGCAGCCTCAACCGTTGGGATTCACCCCTCCACTTT. Together with reference TRBV3-1 and TRBJ1-6, the CDR3 gives the full variable domain: DTAVSQTPKYLVTQMGNDKSIKCEQNLGHDTMYWYKQDSKKFLKIMFSYNNKELIINETVPNRFSPKSPDKAHLNLHINSLELGDSAVYFCASSLNRWDSPLHFGNGTRLTVT.

This clonotype appeared many times. V and J are TRBV12-3 or TRBV12-4 and TRBJ2-1, with D perhaps TRBD1 or TRBD2 (5 bases each). The CDR3 consists of 16 residues. V lost 7 bases to trimming and J lost 5 bases, with 21 bases between them. Written as DNA, the CDR3 is TGTGCCAGCACTCCTTTTGGGGGAGTTTCCCACAATGAGCAGTTCTTC. Encoded protein: CASTPFGGVSHNEQFF.

The table lists this clonotype with many counts. The chain recombines TRBV12-3 or TRBV12-4 with TRBJ2-1; D could derive from TRBD1 or TRBD2 (5 bases each). V lost 7 bases, J lost 5 bases, and 18 bases lay in between. This CDR3 has 15 amino acids. The CDR3 reads CASNPRDRHNNEQFF. The CDR3 bases are TGTGCCAGCAATCCCCGGGACCGTCACAACAATGAGCAGTTCTTC.

This clonotype was found many times. The genes are TRBV19 and TRBJ1-5, with D hard to call. There are 15 residues in the CDR3. Trimming removed 3 bases from V and 4 bases from J, with 13 bases in between. Germline assignment: CDR1 LNHDA and CDR2 SQIVND (reference sequence). The CDR3 coding sequence is TGTGCCAGTAGTATTGGCCTACAGAAAAATCAGCCCCAGCATTTT. Its protein product is CASSIGLQKNQPQHF.

This clonotype has just a few counts. This rearrangement joins TRBV2 to TRBJ2-3; the D is unclear. This CDR3 has 11 residues. The germline gives CDR1 SNHLY, CDR2 FYNNEI. Trimming pared 5 bases from V and 4 bases from J, leaving 4 bases between. CDR3 nucleotides: TGTGCCAGCAGTAATCCAGATACGCAGTATTTT. This gives the protein CASSNPDTQYF.

This clonotype has at least ten counts. The chain carries TRBV12-3 or TRBV12-4 and TRBJ2-1; 11 bases fit TRBD2. The CDR3 sequence is 16 residues long. Germline trimming cut 3 bases from V and 6 bases from J; bases unmatched to any gene: 7. The CDR3, as DNA: TGTGCCAGCAGTTTTAGCGGGGGGGCCAGGGTCAATGAGCAGTTCTTC. It codes for CASSFSGGARVNEQFF.

This clonotype was observed many times. DNA of the CDR3: TGCAGCGCCTGGGGGGGGGCAACAGATACGCAGTATTTT. It codes for CSAWGGATDTQYF. This rearrangement joins TRBV29-1 to TRBJ2-3; D perhaps matches TRBD2 (7 bases). The ends were cut back, 7 bases at V and 3 bases at J, with 14 bases in the middle. The V gene's germline CDR1 is SQVTM and CDR2 ANQGSEA. This CDR3 is 13 amino acids long.

This clonotype was found many times. The chain has TRBV12-3 or TRBV12-4 and TRBJ2-2; 11 bases fit TRBD2. The CDR3 sequence is 15 residues long. J lost 5 bases, V lost 6 bases, and 5 bases had no gene match. CDR3 nucleotide sequence: TGTGCCAGCAGACTAGCGGGGGCTGGGACCGGGGAGCTGTTTTTT. The encoded protein is CASRLAGAGTGELFF.

This clonotype has only a few counts. The CDR3 sequence is CATSDQSGRDPSDQPQHF. CDR3 DNA sequence: TGTGCCACCAGTGATCAAAGTGGCAGGGACCCCTCAGATCAGCCCCAGCATTTT. This rearrangement joins TRBV24-1 to TRBJ1-5, with D possibly matching TRBD1 (5 bases). Trimming took 3 bases from V and 5 from J, leaving 22 bases between them. The germline V gene encodes CDR1 KGHDR and CDR2 SFDVKD. The CDR3 has 18 amino acids.

This clonotype was counted between two and nine times. The chain combines TRBV15 with TRBJ1-5; D is ambiguous. CDR3 length equals 15 residues. With 0 bases removed from V and 0 bases from J, the gap between germline ends came to 6 bases. Germline CDR1 LNHNV, CDR2 YYDKDF (reference sequence). In DNA form, the CDR3 reads TGTGCCACCAGCAGAGATACGCATAGCAATCAGCCCCAGCATTTT. It encodes CATSRDTHSNQPQHF.

This clonotype was observed a handful of times. The genes are TRBV25-1 and TRBJ2-5, with no clear D. CDR1 is MGHDK, CDR2 SYGVNS, per germline. CDR3 length equals 11 residues. The V and J ends lost 5 bases and 5 bases respectively, with 6 bases between them. CDR3 bases: TGTGCCAGCAGTTTCACGGAGACCCAGTACTTC. Protein sequence: CASSFTETQYF.

The rearrangement joins TRBV6-1 to TRBJ1-6; the D is unclear. The V end lost 6 bases, the J end lost 4 bases, and 13 bases lay between the germline ends. There are 15 residues in the CDR3. Germline loops: CDR1 MNHNS, CDR2 SASEGT. The CDR3: CASRSRRNYNSPLHF. CDR3 DNA: TGTGCCAGCAGAAGTAGACGGAATTATAATTCACCCCTCCACTTT.

The genes are TRBV7-6 and TRBJ2-3; D is possibly TRBD2 (5 bases). The CDR3 extends over 18 amino acids. V lost 5 bases, J lost 6 bases, and 27 bases lay in between. Germline V gene lookup returns CDR1 SGHVS and CDR2 FNYEAQ. The CDR3 here is CASSPQRTGGLASDTQYF. CDR3 DNA: TGTGCCAGCAGCCCCCAAAGGACGGGCGGTCTAGCATCGGATACGCAGTATTTT.

J is TRBJ2-7 and V is TRBV5-1; no clear D gene. CDR1 is SGHRS, CDR2 YFSETQ, per germline. This CDR3 comprises 13 residues. With 4 bases removed from V and 4 bases from J, the gap between germline ends came to 12 bases. The CDR3 bases are TGCGCCAGCAGCCCCGAGGCCGGGTACGAGCAGTACGTC. Translated: CASSPEAGYEQYV.

This clonotype has at least ten counts. V usage is TRBV4-3 and J usage is TRBJ2-1; D perhaps matches TRBD2 (6 bases). Germline-derived CDR1 and CDR2 are LGHNA and YSLEER. This CDR3 has 18 residues. Trimming stripped 0 bases from V and 7 bases from J, with 22 bases between. CDR3 sequence (DNA): TGCGCCAGCAGCCAAGAACATTCCGGGGGAGCCCTTTGGAATGAGCAGTTCTTC. Encoded protein: CASSQEHSGGALWNEQFF.

This clonotype was seen ten or more times. The V call is TRBV4-2, the J call TRBJ2-7; possible D gene TRBD1, 5 bases. Trimming removed 0 bases at V and 3 bases at J, with 15 bases between. The CDR3 totals 16 residues. Germline V gene lookup returns CDR1 LGHNA and CDR2 YNFKEQ. CDR3 sequence: CASSQDLGQGSYEQYF. Here the CDR3 DNA reads TGTGCCAGCAGCCAAGACCTCGGGCAGGGAAGCTACGAGCAGTACTTC.

This clonotype showed up just a few times. The chain employs TRBV23-1 and TRBJ1-6, with TRBD1 matching 7 bases. TRBV23-1 is recorded as an ORF, its role being uncertain. The length of the CDR3 is 15 residues. With 2 bases clipped from V and 10 bases from J, the junction kept 8 bases outside the gene matches. The CDR3 region is CASSQLRTGGSPLHF. The CDR3 DNA is TGCGCCAGCAGTCAACTACGGACAGGTGGCTCACCCCTCCACTTT.

This clonotype was seen a handful of times. The rearrangement uses TRBV4-1 and TRBJ1-4; D is perhaps TRBD1 (5 bases). The V and J ends lost 4 bases and 4 bases respectively, with 13 bases between them. The CDR3 is made up of 15 amino acids. The germline CDR1 and CDR2 sequences are MGHRA and YSYEKL. This chain's CDR3 is CASSPPGRNNEKLFF. As DNA, the CDR3 is TGCGCCAGCAGCCCCCCGGGGCGGAATAATGAAAAACTGTTTTTT.

The chain's CDR3 is CASSLGQGENYGYTF. CDR3 in DNA: TGCGCCAGCAGCTTGGGGCAGGGGGAAAACTATGGCTACACCTTC. The chain couples TRBV5-1 to TRBJ1-2; 7 bases line up with TRBD1. CDR1 is SGHRS and CDR2 is YFSETQ in the germline V gene. J gave up 2 bases and V 0 bases, and 4 bases lay outside the gene matches. The CDR3 is 15 amino acids. Based on the CDR3 plus reference TRBV5-1 and TRBJ1-2, the full variable domain is KAGVTQTPRYLIKTRGQQVTLSCSPISGHRSVSWYQQTPGQGLQFLFEYFSETQRNKGNFPGRFSGRQFSNSRSEMNVSTLELGDSALYLCASSLGQGENYGYTFGSGTRLTVV.

Notes on this clonotype: Possible read error: a much larger clone is one base away. V gene TRBV5-1 combines with J gene TRBJ1-2; 7 bases fit TRBD1. The junction had 1 base not matched to a gene; V was cut back by 2 bases and J by 3 bases. This CDR3 is built from 13 residues. From germline, CDR1 is SGHRS and CDR2 YFSETQ. The DNA for the CDR3 is TGCGCCAGCAGCTTCGGACAGGACTATGGCTACACCTTC. Its translation: CASSFGQDYGYTF.